The 4 T cell receptor beta chains below come from one sample, sequenced in a study of T cell repertoires in cytomegalovirus infection (dated by TCRdb to about 2019). Reads for this sample came from an Illumina HiSeq 1500. TCRdb passed the public sequencing reads through fastp at Q25 and MiXCR, retaining productive beta sequences. Rows merge per CDR3 protein into single entries with the most common DNA and genes. This sample gives under 350,000 distinct CDR3 sequences in total; around 10% of them show up just once. Around 2.5% of the sample lies in the top ten. The specimen sequenced was PBMCs. The source is a human donor in good health (CMV status not recorded). Some clones in this sample may be carry-over from other donors' samples.

The chain is built from TRBV10-3 and TRBJ2-3; 9 bases fit TRBD1. From germline, CDR1 is ENHRY and CDR2 SYGVKD. CDR3 length: 15 amino acids. V trimming: 6 bases; J trimming: 2 bases; junction bases outside the gene matches: 6. The CDR3 sequence: CAIRPGQGITDTQYF. CDR3 nucleotides: TGTGCCATCAGGCCCGGACAGGGGATCACAGATACGCAGTATTTT.

This clonotype has a handful of counts. The chain is built from TRBV20-1 and TRBJ2-3; D uncertain. This CDR3 is 13 amino acids long. CDR1 is DFQATT, CDR2 SNEGSKA, per germline (reference sequence). V dropped 6 bases and J dropped 5 bases, with 15 bases sitting between them. The CDR3 sequence: CSAETPGGDTQYF. The DNA for the CDR3 is TGCAGTGCCGAGACGCCCGGCGGAGATACGCAGTATTTT.

This clonotype was counted many times. The rearrangement joins TRBV20-1 to TRBJ1-2; the D is unclear. The V end was cut by 5 bases, the J end by 0 bases, with 13 bases between. Per the germline V gene, CDR1 is DFQATT and CDR2 is SNEGSKA (reference sequence). The CDR3 has 14 amino acids. The CDR3 reads CSARLTRANYGYTF. The CDR3 DNA is TGCAGTGCTCGACTGACACGAGCTAACTATGGCTACACCTTC.

This clonotype was seen only a few times. The chain uses TRBV28 and TRBJ1-1, with 7 bases matching TRBD1. The CDR3 runs to 12 residues. V lost 7 bases to trimming and J lost 4 bases; unmatched junction nucleotides: 3. Looked up from germline, CDR1 is MDHEN and CDR2 is SYDVKM. The CDR3 here is CASTGQVTEAFF. The CDR3 bases are TGTGCCAGCACCGGACAGGTCACTGAAGCTTTCTTT.